These T cell receptor beta chains were read from a single sample in a study of cytomegalovirus exposure and HLA in healthy donors. Generated by immunoSEQ multiplex PCR, the TCRdb table keeps only in-frame clones and is missing some. The sample records about 120,000 clones, roughly 80% being singletons. The sample was PBMCs. The receptors come from a man between 50 and 59 years old in good health and CMV-seronegative. CDR3s include the opening cysteine and the closing phenylalanine or tryptophan. Fields, in order: V gene, D gene, J gene, clone size, CDR3 DNA, CDR3 protein. The D gene is left open where the match is weak. Clone size is not always given. Where it is, it says once, few, many or a class for expanded clones.

V gene: TRBV30; D gene: -; J gene: TRBJ1-1; clone size: few; CDR3 DNA: TGTGCCTGGAGTGTAGGTGGAGGAGCTTTCTTT; CDR3 protein: CAWSVGGGAFF
V gene: TRBV27; D gene: -; J gene: TRBJ2-1; clone size: -; CDR3 DNA: TGTGCCAGCAGTTTATGGCGGGTAGGTGAGCAGTTCTTC; CDR3 protein: CASSLWRVGEQFF
V gene: TRBV5-4; D gene: TRBD2; J gene: TRBJ2-3; clone size: once; CDR3 DNA: TGTGCCAGCAGCCCCGAGAGACTAGCGGGAGTGGGAGATACGCAGTATTTT; CDR3 protein: CASSPERLAGVGDTQYF
V gene: TRBV28; D gene: TRBD1; J gene: TRBJ1-2; clone size: -; CDR3 DNA: TGTGCCAGCAGATCAGCGGGACAGGTGTGGGGCTACACCTTC; CDR3 protein: CASRSAGQVWGYTF
V gene: TRBV5-5; D gene: TRBD1; J gene: TRBJ2-7; clone size: -; CDR3 DNA: TGTGCCAGCAGCGGGGGACAGGGGTCCCGCTACGAGCAGTACTTC; CDR3 protein: CASSGGQGSRYEQYF
V gene: TRBV19; D gene: -; J gene: TRBJ1-3; clone size: -; CDR3 DNA: TGTGCCAGTAGTATGAGGCAGGGATTTGATGGAAACACCATATATTTT; CDR3 protein: CASSMRQGFDGNTIYF
V gene: TRBV28; D gene: -; J gene: TRBJ2-7; clone size: -; CDR3 DNA: TGTGCCAGCAGTGGGGCGGATTCCTACGAGCAGTACTTC; CDR3 protein: CASSGADSYEQYF
V gene: TRBV9; D gene: -; J gene: TRBJ2-5; clone size: -; CDR3 DNA: TGTGCCAGCAGCGTAGGGGGGGTAGTCCAAGAGACCCAGTACTTC; CDR3 protein: CASSVGGVVQETQYF
V gene: TRBV5-1; D gene: -; J gene: TRBJ2-3; clone size: -; CDR3 DNA: TGCGCCAGCAGCTACGGTGCGGATACGCAGTATTTT; CDR3 protein: CASSYGADTQYF
V gene: TRBV6-5; D gene: TRBD1; J gene: TRBJ2-1; clone size: -; CDR3 DNA: TGTGCCAGCAGTTCACCGGGACAGGGGAATAATGGTGAGCAGTTCTTC; CDR3 protein: CASSSPGQGNNGEQFF
V gene: TRBV25-1; D gene: TRBD1; J gene: TRBJ2-2; clone size: once; CDR3 DNA: TGTGCCAGCAGTGACCCAACAGGGGCAGGGGAGCTGTTTTTT; CDR3 protein: CASSDPTGAGELFF
V gene: TRBV6-1; D gene: TRBD1; J gene: TRBJ1-1; clone size: -; CDR3 DNA: TGTGCCAGCAGTGAACCACCCTTCGGACAGGGCAACATGAACACTGAAGCTTTCTTT; CDR3 protein: CASSEPPFGQGNMNTEAFF
V gene: TRBV9; D gene: TRBD1; J gene: TRBJ2-6; clone size: -; CDR3 DNA: TGTGCCAGCAGCGTAGCTTGGGGCAGGGGGCGTGGGGCCAACGTCCTGACTTTC; CDR3 protein: CASSVAWGRGRGANVLTF
V gene: TRBV7-9; D gene: -; J gene: TRBJ1-1; clone size: few; CDR3 DNA: TGTGCCAGCAGCTTAGGGACAGTGGACTCTGAAGCTTTCTTT; CDR3 protein: CASSLGTVDSEAFF
V gene: TRBV27; D gene: -; J gene: TRBJ2-6; clone size: few; CDR3 DNA: TGTGCCAGCAGTTTGAGAAGCTCTGGGGCCAACGTCCTGACTTTC; CDR3 protein: CASSLRSSGANVLTF